This T cell receptor (beta chain) came from a study of cytomegalovirus exposure and HLA in healthy donors (dated by TCRdb to 2015 to 2018). Context from the whole study: In an earlier analysis of 587 of the donors, about 260 Gb of sequence data and just under 120 million unique TCR beta sequences from about 190 million T cells were reported. Around 330 gigabases of sequencing data and 91 million or so unique TCR sequences made up an early release that covered 500 to 700 HLA-typed donors. Among the roughly 400 genotyped donors, about 83% belonged to the genetic ancestry cluster associated with self-reported Caucasian donors. The study aimed to test whether cataloging public T cell receptors could reveal signatures of past pathogen exposure. Using immunosequencing, the study profiled T cell repertoires from about 610 subjects and related those repertoires to cytomegalovirus serostatus. A separate validation cohort of roughly 130 different subjects was used in addition to the approximately 640-subject first cohort. The study combined high-throughput TCR immunosequencing, statistical association of individual TCRs with disease status, and machine learning to predict cytomegalovirus infection status. In a later analysis, previously published TCR beta repertoires from several hundred donors were re-analyzed and high-resolution HLA genotyping was added so that TCR occurrence patterns could be studied. In the later analysis, no new phenotypic data were used to find candidate immune exposures; instead, reliance was placed on TCR beta sequences and their occurrence across donors. An earlier analysis of 450 to 750 of the donors used high-throughput TCR beta sequencing to judge whether each TCR beta V gene segment behaved as functional or pseudogenic. Donor age, sex, ethnicity and CMV serostatus were collected together with the repertoire data. In a later genetic analysis, genome-wide SNP genotypes for about three fifths of the 666 donors were used, and that subset was treated as a discovery cohort. All discovery cohort repertoires had been generated using a single sequencing platform. HLA typing included class I and class II loci at four-digit resolution. Typing coverage differed by locus: A, B, C, DRB1 and DQB1 were typed in about 620-630 donors, DQA1 in about 560, DPA1 in 600 to 610, and DPB1 in approximately 450. Four to six DR-DQ haplotypes were handled as single units for association and clustering, since linkage in the cohort was strong. Among 300 to 450 genotyped donors of the cohort, an average of about 240,000 unique TCR beta nucleotide sequences were sequenced per donor, roughly 18% of them non-productive. Results and caveats for the whole study, not just this receptor: An earlier analysis of roughly 570 of the donors showed that most TCR beta V segments appeared in productive rearrangements either about 90% or about 30% of the time, which broadly matched IMGT annotations. A further reported finding was that TCR beta sequences accurately predicted the HLA-A and HLA-B alleles for most subjects in the first cohort. V-gene and J-gene trimming of TCR beta chains was associated with a missense DCLRE1C variant in a later genetic analysis, and the association was replicated in an independent cohort. According to a later analysis, most CMV-associated TCR beta chains appeared to be HLA-restricted, and the HLA associations seemed to be driven largely by CMV exposure. Across donors, most TCR sequences were observed very rarely, whereas some public TCRs were present in many individuals. A few of the identified cytomegalovirus-associated TCR beta chains were confirmed in vitro to be specific for cytomegalovirus antigens. In a later analysis, HLA-associated TCR beta chains showed more clonal expansion and lower generation probabilities than non-associated chains that were equally common. Linkage disequilibrium might explain the correlated functional status among segregating V segments, but an unknown experimental factor could not be ruled out. The 87-base-pair reads could not distinguish some IMGT-functional V segments, including TRBV6-2 and TRBV6-3, so those segments were excluded. A later genetic analysis reported fewer N-insertions in productive TCRs among donors in an Asian-associated ancestry cluster than the roughly 640-donor mean. HLA typing was unavailable for some donors at each locus, so association tests used only the typed subset. A group of highly shared sequence variants was considered likely to be a technical artifact of the sequencing pipeline. The classifier was reported to diagnose cytomegalovirus status with high specificity and sensitivity in both the original and validation cohorts. Strong co-occurrence of HLA alleles, especially DR and DQ, made assigning TCR associations to individual alleles difficult. In a later analysis, TCR association rates were found to vary across HLA loci, with the most associated TCRs seen for DRB1 alleles and the fewest for HLA-C alleles. For the cohort, immune exposure information was limited to CMV serostatus. In a later analysis, several top co-occurrence clusters were reported to appear linked to parvovirus B19, influenza, CMV and Epstein-Barr virus. The authors suggested that the approach could potentially be generalized to other disease states and immunological phenotypes. The study listed approximately 150 TCR beta chains as associated with cytomegalovirus. This cohort had only TCR beta chains sequenced, and the lack of alpha or paired-chain data limited which features could be detected. The presence/absence analyses assumed that sequencing depth was roughly uniform across donors, and that assumption may not be true. At a false discovery rate of 0.05, a later analysis linked some 17,000 TCR beta sequences to specific HLA alleles. Because counts were too low, about 18 rarely observed V segments, including chromosome 9 orphons, were left out of the earlier analysis of about 500 of the donors.

The germline V gene gives CDR1 as MNHEY and CDR2 as SVGAGI. Between the V and J ends, shortened by 6 bases and 1 base respectively, the junction contains 10 bases. The CDR3 has 13 amino acids, counting the end cysteine and phenylalanine. Left in the record is the CDR3 DNA by itself, 39 bases read in frame from the first base. The cohort was made up of several hundred healthy bone marrow donors. Cohort members were all nominally healthy when sampled, although unrecorded immune exposures were likely present. The donor tested CMV seropositive and was one of the 289 seropositive cohort members. Every donor gave a peripheral blood sample, and the peripheral blood mononuclear cells from that sample were used for TCR beta sequencing. The Qiagen DNeasy Blood Extraction Kit was used to extract genomic DNA from the blood cell samples. The receptor library was made with the immunoSEQ multiplex PCR assay. The multiplex PCR relied on a mix of 60 forward primers for TCR Vbeta segments and 13 reverse primers for TCR Jbeta segments. The CDR3 region of rearranged TCR beta genes was amplified from genomic DNA with a multiplex PCR assay. The Illumina HiSeq System was used to sequence the amplified TCR beta libraries as 87-base-pair reads. The original methods were these. A later analysis tallied roughly 76 million unique TCR beta chains across the 600 to 700 repertoires, and some 10 million of those chains were shared by two or more donors. Raw reads were error-corrected and collapsed into unique sequences with a nearest-neighbor algorithm that merged closely related sequences to remove PCR and sequencing errors. CDR3 sequences were aligned to IMGT reference sequences to assign V, D and J gene segments. For a sequence to be retained, a match of at least six nucleotides to both a V gene segment and a J gene segment was required. Rearrangements were classified as productive when the CDR3 lacked stop codons and remained in frame with V and J, and all other rearrangements were classified as non-productive. Following IMGT convention, CDR3 was defined as the stretch from the second conserved V-encoded cysteine up to the conserved J-encoded phenylalanine. Sequences without an unambiguous match to a single V gene segment were excluded from the earlier analysis of 450 to 650 of the donors. In an earlier analysis of a few hundred of the donors, V segments were called functional above 56.7% productive rearrangements and were called segregating when the between-donor standard deviation exceeded 5%. To diagnose cytomegalovirus status from the catalog of TCR beta chain sequences, a statistical classification framework was built. In a later analysis, TCR nucleotide sequences were compared against IMGT/GENE-DB human TR gene sequences so that V and J genes could be assigned. Using the TCRdist pipeline, a later analysis assigned CDR3 sequences along with most-parsimonious VDJ recombination scenarios. In a later analysis, each TCR beta chain was defined by its CDR3 amino acid sequence together with its V-gene family, and reads lacking a unique V-gene family were excluded. As a way to deal with suspected cross-contamination and a sequencing artifact, a later analysis dropped 640 or so nucleotide sequences that were highly shared and had low generation probability. For each public chain, a later analysis derived a clonal expansion index from normalized ranks of inferred template counts within each repertoire. In a later analysis, generation probabilities were computed using a VDJ recombination model fitted to out-of-frame rearrangements, and the results were checked against IGoR. In a later analysis, TCR-TCR, TCR-HLA and TCR-CMV co-occurrence was scored with hypergeometric tests, and a repertoire-size bias correction was applied to TCR pairs. A later analysis estimated false discovery rates by permuting HLA or CMV assignments 20 times. In a later analysis, co-occurring TCRs were grouped using DBSCAN, and TCRdist sequence similarity was added for clustering within HLA-allele-positive subsets. Co-occurrence clustering excluded repertoires with fewer than 30,000 or more than 120,000 public chains, plus five with anomalous nucleotide sharing. What TCRdb holds here is the immuneACCESS table cut down to in-frame rearrangements. Part of the clones is not present; checked against another copy, under half of the missing clones reflect an unresolved V gene, and the others are unexplained. V, J and clone size derive from that table, while D and trimming were established from the DNA sequence. The table for this sample lists tens of thousands of clones; less than 75% of them were counted only once. The ten largest clonotypes hold roughly a fifth of the sample.

On this clone: Its binding antigen is unknown. The record has no base qualities; no much larger clone is one base away.

Material: PBMCs. The receptor was isolated from a woman in her 50s in good health and CMV-seropositive. Recombination joined TRBV6-5 with TRBJ2-7, with the D gene not confidently named. The DNA sequence is as follows: TGTGCCAGCAGCCCTCGACATTCCTACGAGCAGTACTTC. Its coded protein is CASSPRHSYEQYF.